This T cell receptor (beta chain) was profiled in a study of blood T cell repertoires in COVID-19. Study-level background: T cells, B-cell-depleted T cells, or PBMCs supplied cDNA or gDNA.

The trim removed 1 base at V and 0 bases at J, leaving 13 bases unmatched. This CDR3 has 22 residues. CDR1 and CDR2 (germline): KGHSH, LQKENI. Measured with immunoSEQ multiplex PCR; TCRdb has only the in-frame clones, and not every one. The sample yields 150,000 to 200,000 clones, around 80% seen once. The clonotype originates from a woman older than 75 with acute or convalescent COVID-19. Sequenced: peripheral blood. This rearrangement joins TRBV18 to TRBJ1-6; 12 bases are shared with TRBD1. As DNA, the CDR3 is TGTGCCAGCTCACCACTTCCGGGACAGGGGGCGAGGGTTACCTCCTATAATTCACCCCTCCACTTT. Protein product: CASSPLPGQGARVTSYNSPLHF.